These T cell receptor beta chains were read from a single sample in a study of T cell responses to AZD1222 COVID-19 vaccine. Repertoires were generated with immunoSEQ multiplex PCR, while TCRdb's copy carries only in-frame clones and drops some. The table lists about 140,000 clones, about 93% of them singletons, with roughly 9.1% in the top ten. The specimen was peripheral blood, collected on day 0 of AZD1222 vaccination. These receptor sequences come from an adult in good health. Each CDR3 is given with its conserved first and last residue.

TRBV3-1/TRBV3-2,CASSQEGAPYGYTF
TRBV11-3,CASSLLDPGQAYGYTF
TRBV19,CASKTGQGNTEAFF
TRBV10-1,CASSRTGVTGNTIYF
TRBV11-2,CASSPGVNTEAFF
TRBV9,CASSVGTGPSGNTIYF
TRBV9,CASSVGQGAYNEQFF
TRBV7-9,CASSPDRALTGELFF
TRBV12-3/TRBV12-4,CASSRPISPLHF
TRBV2,CASNQWGAQTEAFF